The 17 T cell receptor beta chains below all came from one sample that was sequenced in a study of cytomegalovirus exposure and HLA in healthy donors. PCR amplification relied on 60 Vbeta primers (plus 13 Jbeta primers). Libraries were prepared by immunoSEQ multiplex PCR; TCRdb keeps only in-frame clonotypes and omits some of them. The profile shows about 150,000 clones, over 75% of them singletons. The material sequenced was PBMCs. The receptor source for this set is a man aged 30 to 39 in good health and CMV-seropositive.

V and J are TRBV29-1 and TRBJ2-1; D remains unclear. V lost 2 bases and J lost 6, with 17 bases in between. Germline V gene data show CDR1 as SQVTM and CDR2 as ANQGSEA. The CDR3 extends over 15 amino acids. CDR3: CSVELPESFANEQFF. The CDR3 DNA reads as TGCAGCGTTGAATTGCCGGAGTCTTTTGCCAATGAGCAGTTCTTC.

The count of this clone is one. The V call is TRBV29-1, the J call TRBJ2-7; the match to TRBD1 covers 10 bases. Germline CDR1 and CDR2: SQVTM and ANQGSEA. The trim removed 6 bases at V and 6 bases at J, leaving 5 bases unmatched. The length of the CDR3 is 12 residues. The DNA of the CDR3 is TGCAGCGTCCGGGACAGGGGACCCGAGCAGTACTTC. It is translated as CSVRDRGPEQYF.

The J gene is TRBJ1-2, the V gene TRBV7-2; D is uncertain. Germline V gene data show CDR1 as SGHTA and CDR2 as FQGNSA. CDR3 size: 14 residues. V lost 6 bases and J lost 7, with 18 bases in between. CDR3 protein: CASSYTSGVSGYTF. As DNA, the CDR3 is TGTGCCAGCAGTTATACAAGCGGTGTCTCTGGCTACACCTTC.

The chain links TRBV10-2 to TRBJ2-7; 9 bases match TRBD2. The ends lost 10 bases at V and 4 bases at J; junction bases unmatched: 11. Germline V gene lookup returns CDR1 WSHSY and CDR2 SAAADI. This CDR3 spans 14 amino acids. The CDR3 DNA follows: TGCGCCACTGGGCTGACTAGCGGCGGATACGAGCAGTACTTC. This sequence encodes CATGLTSGGYEQYF.

This clone was seen once. Written as DNA, the CDR3 is TGTGCCACAAAACCCGGGACAGGGGAGGAAGATACGCAGTATTTT. Residues: CATKPGTGEEDTQYF. This chain connects TRBV10-3 to TRBJ2-3; 10 bases fit TRBD1. The V and J ends lost 10 bases and 5 bases, in that order; junction bases with no gene match: 12. The V gene's germline CDR1 is ENHRY and CDR2 SYGVKD. The CDR3 extends over 15 amino acids.

This chain's CDR3 is CASSREGVVNEKLFF. The CDR3 nucleotides are TGTGCCAGCAGTCGCGAGGGGGTTGTTAATGAAAAACTGTTTTTT. The chain carries TRBV7-6 and TRBJ1-4; a weak D match, TRBD1 (6 bases). Germline V gene data show CDR1 as SGHVS and CDR2 as FNYEAQ. There are 15 residues in the CDR3. V was clipped by 6 bases and J by 4 bases, with 15 bases between them.

CDR3 sequence reads: CASGWRESTDTQYF. The DNA for the CDR3 is TGTGCTAGTGGTTGGAGGGAAAGCACAGATACGCAGTATTTT. The chain employs TRBV12-5 and TRBJ2-3, with a possible D match to TRBD2 (6 bases). CDR3 length: 14 residues. The germline gives CDR1 LGHNT, CDR2 FRNRAP. With 4 bases removed from V and 0 bases from J, the gap between germline ends came to 8 bases.

This clone came up a few times. The genes are TRBV11-1 and TRBJ1-1; the D is unclear. Germline values: CDR1 SGHAT, CDR2 FQDESV (reference sequence). The CDR3 length is 15 residues. Trimming took 5 bases from V and 4 from J, leaving 17 bases between them. CDR3 nucleotides: TGTGCCAGCAGCGAGAGGGAGGGATTGGGCACTGAAGCTTTCTTT. It is translated as CASSEREGLGTEAFF.

This clone showed up just a few times. Here the CDR3 DNA reads TGTGCCAGCAGCTTGACAGCTGTTAATCAGCCCCAGCATTTT. Amino acids: CASSLTAVNQPQHF. The chain is built from TRBV7-2 and TRBJ1-5, with a possible D match to TRBD1 (5 bases). There are 14 residues in the CDR3. Between the trimmed V and J ends, which lost 3 bases and 4 bases, there was a span of 10 bases. The V gene's germline CDR1 is SGHTA and CDR2 FQGNSA.

Worth noting for this clone: One end of the junction does not line up with germline, which may come from a read error. The chain uses TRBV28 and TRBJ2-7; tentative D call: TRBD2 (6 bases). Germline V gene data show CDR1 as MDHEN and CDR2 as SYDVKM. The CDR3 runs 15 residues. CDR3: CAGSFGRDWSYEQYF. The DNA of the CDR3 is TGTGCCGGCAGTTTCGGGCGGGATTGGTCCTACGAGCAGTACTTC.

The chain combines TRBV5-1 with TRBJ1-1; D is undetermined. This CDR3 comprises 15 residues. The germline CDR1 and CDR2 sequences are SGHRS and YFSETQ. Trimming took 2 bases from V and 1 from J, leaving 12 bases between them. CDR3 nucleotides: TGCGCCAGCAGCTTAAAAGATAAGCCGAACACTGAAGCTTTCTTT. As protein: CASSLKDKPNTEAFF.

The chain recombines TRBV28 with TRBJ1-1, with D possibly TRBD1 on 5 matching bases. Per germline, CDR1 MDHEN and CDR2 SYDVKM. Trimming took 2 bases from V and 11 from J, leaving 21 bases between them. The CDR3 loop spans 15 amino acids. CDR3 sequence reads: CASSLGGAKPREAFF. DNA for the CDR3: TGTGCCAGCAGTTTAGGAGGGGCCAAGCCGCGTGAGGCTTTCTTT.

The chain couples TRBV18 to TRBJ2-5, with 7 nucleotides matching TRBD2. The V and J ends lost 6 bases and 3 bases, in that order; junction bases with no gene match: 10. CDR1 and CDR2 from the germline V gene are KGHSH and LQKENI. This CDR3 contains 15 residues. The CDR3 spells CASSRASGKEETQYF. The CDR3 DNA reads TGTGCCAGCTCCCGGGCCAGCGGGAAAGAAGAGACCCAGTACTTC. The entire variable domain, with the rest obtained from reference TRBV18 and TRBJ2-5, is as follows: NAGVMQNPRHLVRRRGQEARLRCSPMKGHSHVYWYRQLPEEGLKFMVYLQKENIIDESGMPKERFSAEFPKEGPSILRIQQVVRGDSAAYFCASSRASGKEETQYFGPGTRLLVL.

In its sample, this clone was seen a few times. The V gene is TRBV28, the J gene TRBJ1-6, with TRBD1 matching over 9 bases. This CDR3 is 16 amino acids long. Per germline, CDR1 MDHEN and CDR2 SYDVKM. J gave up 6 bases and V 3 bases, and 6 bases lay outside the gene matches. CDR3 sequence (DNA): TGTGCCAGCAGTTTTGCCGACAGGGGGATTAATTCACCCCTCCACTTT. Residues: CASSFADRGINSPLHF. Full variable domain (remainder filled in from reference TRBV28 and TRBJ1-6): DVKVTQSSRYLVKRTGEKVFLECVQDMDHENMFWYRQDPGLGLRLIYFSYDVKMKEKGDIPEGYSVSREKKERFSLILESASTNQTSMYLCASSFADRGINSPLHFGNGTRLTVT.

The chain uses TRBV27 and TRBJ1-6, with a tentative D call TRBD1 (5 bases). The CDR3 runs to 15 residues. Germline CDR1 reads MNHEY; CDR2 reads SMNVEV (reference sequence). Trimming shortened V by 3 bases and J by 6 bases, and 12 bases separated the two germline ends. In nucleotides, the CDR3 is TGTGCCAGCAGTTTTGGTGGAGGGACTAATTCACCCCTCCACTTT. This gives the protein CASSFGGGTNSPLHF.

The J gene is TRBJ2-3, the V gene TRBV5-1; 8 positions agree with TRBD1. Unmatched junction bases numbered 7, after V lost 3 bases and J lost 7 bases. This CDR3 has 14 residues. Germline V gene data show CDR1 as SGHRS and CDR2 as YFSETQ. CDR3 loop: CASSSRTGLYTQYF. As DNA, the CDR3 is TGCGCCAGCAGCTCTCGGACAGGGTTGTATACGCAGTATTTT.

With respect to this clone: The junction departs from germline at one end; a sequencing error may be responsible. V gene TRBV4-1 combines with J gene TRBJ2-4; D might be TRBD2 (5 bases). This CDR3 comprises 17 residues. The V gene's germline CDR1 is MGHRA and CDR2 YSYEKL. CDR3 bases: TGCGCCAGCAGCCAAGATTCCCTGCCTAGAGAGGACTCCATTCGGTACTTC. This encodes CASSQDSLPREDSIRYF.